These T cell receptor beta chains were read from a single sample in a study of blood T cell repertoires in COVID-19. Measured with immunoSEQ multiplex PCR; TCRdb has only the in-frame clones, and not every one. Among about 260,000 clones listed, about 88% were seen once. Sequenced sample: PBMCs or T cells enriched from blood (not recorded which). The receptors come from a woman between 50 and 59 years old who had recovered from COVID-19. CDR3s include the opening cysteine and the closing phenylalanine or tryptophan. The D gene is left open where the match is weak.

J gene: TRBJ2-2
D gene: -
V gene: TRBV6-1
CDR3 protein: CASSERSQPTGELFF
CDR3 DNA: TGTGCCAGCAGTGAGAGGAGTCAACCCACCGGGGAGCTGTTTTTT

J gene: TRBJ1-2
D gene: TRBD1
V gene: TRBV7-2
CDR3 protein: CASSPDGTGGYGYTF
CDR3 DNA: TGTGCCAGCAGCCCTGATGGGACAGGGGGATATGGCTACACCTTC

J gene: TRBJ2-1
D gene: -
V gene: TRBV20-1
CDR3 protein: CSASRGLPYNEQFF
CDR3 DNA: TGCAGTGCTAGTCGTGGGCTTCCCTACAATGAGCAGTTCTTC

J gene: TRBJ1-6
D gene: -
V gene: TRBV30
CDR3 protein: CAWSVEPYNSPLHF
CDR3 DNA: TGTGCCTGGAGTGTAGAGCCTTATAATTCACCCCTCCACTTT

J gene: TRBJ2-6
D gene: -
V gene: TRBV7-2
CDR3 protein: CASRLGTLGANVLTF
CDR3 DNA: TGTGCCAGCAGATTAGGGACTCTTGGGGCCAACGTCCTGACTTTC

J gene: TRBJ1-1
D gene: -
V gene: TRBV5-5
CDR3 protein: CASSLDPGTEAFF
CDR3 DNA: TGTGCCAGCAGCTTGGATCCGGGGACTGAAGCTTTCTTT

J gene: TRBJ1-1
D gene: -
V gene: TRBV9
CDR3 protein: CASSVVSSTEAFF
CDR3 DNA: TGTGCCAGCAGCGTAGTGTCTTCCACTGAAGCTTTCTTT

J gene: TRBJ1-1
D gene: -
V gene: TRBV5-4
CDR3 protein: CASSEELLNTEAFF
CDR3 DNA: TGTGCCAGCAGTGAAGAGCTACTGAACACTGAAGCTTTCTTT

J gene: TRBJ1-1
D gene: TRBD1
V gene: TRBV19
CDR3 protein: CASSNRGDLPEAFF
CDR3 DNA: TGTGCCAGTAGCAACAGGGGGGACCTCCCTGAAGCTTTCTTT

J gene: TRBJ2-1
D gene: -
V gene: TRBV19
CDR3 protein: CATRDKNNEQFF
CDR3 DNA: TGTGCCACTAGAGACAAGAACAATGAGCAGTTCTTC

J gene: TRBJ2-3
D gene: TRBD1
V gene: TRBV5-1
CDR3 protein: CASSRQGVTDTQYF
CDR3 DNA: TGCGCCAGCAGTCGACAGGGGGTGACAGATACGCAGTATTTT